The 25 T cell receptor beta chains reported below all come from one sample, sequenced in a study of blood T cell repertoires in COVID-19. Clones were sequenced by immunoSEQ multiplex PCR, and TCRdb holds only the in-frame ones, with some missing. This table holds around 260,000 clones, about nine tenths found once. The sample consisted of peripheral blood. Every receptor here comes from a woman aged 25 to 45 with COVID-19, enrolled during active disease.

The chain uses TRBV11-1 and TRBJ2-7; 10 bases align to TRBD1. The CDR3 consists of 15 residues. Germline trimming cut 5 bases from V and 5 bases from J; bases unmatched to any gene: 9. Germline V gives CDR1 SGHAT, CDR2 FQDESV (reference sequence). The CDR3 loop reads CASSLDGTGAHEQYF. DNA of the CDR3: TGTGCCAGCAGCCTAGATGGGACAGGGGCCCACGAGCAGTACTTC.

V is TRBV7-9 and J is TRBJ1-1; 9 nucleotides match TRBD1. Germline loops: CDR1 SEHNR, CDR2 FQNEAQ (reference sequence). CDR3 length: 16 amino acids. The V and J ends lost 5 bases and 3 bases, in that order; junction bases with no gene match: 10. The CDR3 DNA follows: TGTGCCAGCAGCCCAAAGGACAGGGGTATTTACACTGAAGCTTTCTTT. Translation: CASSPKDRGIYTEAFF.

V is TRBV7-6 and J is TRBJ2-5; possible D gene TRBD1, 5 bases. The germline V gene has CDR1 SGHVS and CDR2 FNYEAQ. This CDR3 region has 16 residues. Trimming took off 3 bases at V and 6 bases at J, with 20 bases between the two ends. The CDR3 DNA reads as TGTGCCAGCAGCTTTTTTACCAGGGTTGTGAATCAGACCCAGTACTTC. This codes for CASSFFTRVVNQTQYF.

CDR3 in amino acids: CASSNQDRSGTEAFF. Written as DNA, the CDR3 is TGTGCCAGTAGTAACCAGGACAGGTCTGGGACTGAAGCTTTCTTT. The chain joins TRBV19 to TRBJ1-1; 7 bases are a match to TRBD1. Germline V CDR1 and CDR2: LNHDA, SQIVND (reference sequence). V was pared by 4 bases and J by 5 bases, with 10 bases of the junction left unmatched. The CDR3 is made up of 15 amino acids.

The chain employs TRBV7-3 and TRBJ1-1, with a weak D call TRBD1 (6 bases). CDR1 and CDR2 from the germline V gene are SGHTA and FQGTGA. The CDR3 consists of 13 residues. Between the trimmed V and J ends, which lost 3 bases and 1 base, there was a span of 6 bases. The chain's CDR3 is CASSLGQNTEAFF. The DNA of the CDR3 is TGTGCCAGCAGCTTGGGACAGAACACTGAAGCTTTCTTT.

The gene calls are TRBV2 and TRBJ1-2; 7 positions match TRBD1. The germline gives CDR1 SNHLY, CDR2 FYNNEI. V lost 8 bases to trimming and J lost 0 bases; unmatched junction nucleotides: 6. The CDR3 contains 14 residues. CDR3 in DNA: TGTGCCAGCGGGGGACAGTCAGCTAACTATGGCTACACCTTC. Translated, it gives CASGGQSANYGYTF. The full variable domain, with the rest looked up from reference TRBV2 and TRBJ1-2, is EPEVTQTPSHQVTQMGQEVILRCVPISNHLYFYWYRQILGQKVEFLVSFYNNEISEKSEIFDDQFSVERPDGSNFTLKIRSTKLEDSAMYFCASGGQSANYGYTFGSGTRLTVV.

This sequence joins TRBV29-1 and TRBJ1-1; TRBD1 matches at 8 bases. The CDR3 contains 12 residues. With V trimmed by 6 bases and J by 7 bases, 7 bases remained unmatched. Per the germline V gene, CDR1 is SQVTM and CDR2 is ANQGSEA. CDR3 bases: TGCAGCGTGGCAGGGGGCCTTGGTGAAGCTTTCTTT. It translates to CSVAGGLGEAFF.

As concerns this clone: The identical CDR3 is also encoded by other nucleotide sequences in the sample. The rearrangement links TRBV3-1 (or the pseudogene TRBV3-2) to TRBJ1-2; 11 nucleotides line up with TRBD1. Germline-derived CDR1 and CDR2 are LGHDT and YNNKEL (reference sequence). V lost 3 bases and J lost 4; bases outside the gene matches: 1. The CDR3 runs to 14 residues. CDR3 region: CASSQGTGGYGYTF. The CDR3, as DNA: TGTGCCAGCAGCCAGGGGACAGGGGGCTATGGCTACACCTTC.

The chain joins TRBV5-1 to TRBJ1-2; TRBD1 matches 7 bases. Unmatched junction bases numbered 4, after V lost 1 base and J lost 1 base. The CDR3 runs 15 residues. Per germline, CDR1 SGHRS and CDR2 YFSETQ. The CDR3 protein is CASSLWTGHNYGYTF. Written as DNA, the CDR3 is TGCGCCAGCAGCTTGTGGACAGGCCATAACTATGGCTACACCTTC.

The chain links TRBV7-9 to TRBJ2-5; possible D gene TRBD2, 6 bases. Germline loops: CDR1 SEHNR, CDR2 FQNEAQ (reference sequence). The CDR3 has 16 amino acids. Trimming pared 4 bases from V and 2 bases from J, leaving 17 bases between. The CDR3 DNA sequence: TGTGCCAGCAGCTCAATACTAGCAGGATCACAAGAGACCCAGTACTTC. Translation: CASSSILAGSQETQYF.

The chain has TRBV28 and TRBJ2-3; 9 bases fit TRBD2. The CDR3 is 15 residues long. Trimming removed 10 bases from V and 4 bases from J; junction bases left unmatched: 12. Germline lookup yields CDR1 MDHEN and CDR2 SYDVKM. CDR3 sequence reads: CATLGGGRAPDTQYF. DNA for the CDR3: TGTGCCACCCTTGGGGGCGGGAGGGCACCAGATACGCAGTATTTT.

The chain links TRBV29-1 to TRBJ1-1; D is perhaps TRBD1 (6 bases). V was pared by 4 bases and J by 5 bases, with 11 bases between. The germline CDR1 and CDR2 sequences are SQVTM and ANQGSEA. This CDR3 is built from 12 residues. This CDR3 reads CSVAQGLTEAFF. In nucleotides, the CDR3 is TGCAGCGTTGCCCAGGGGTTAACTGAAGCTTTCTTT.

This clone was found once. The genes are TRBV10-3 and TRBJ1-6; 7 nucleotides line up with TRBD1. The CDR3 is 15 amino acids. Per the germline V gene, CDR1 is ENHRY and CDR2 is SYGVKD. V lost 6 bases to trimming and J lost 7 bases; unmatched junction nucleotides: 9. The CDR3 here is CAIRPTGLGNSPLHF. CDR3 coding DNA: TGTGCCATCAGGCCGACAGGGTTAGGGAATTCACCCCTCCACTTT.

The chain employs TRBV14 and TRBJ1-1, with 9 bases matching TRBD1. Trimming took 0 bases from V and 0 from J; bases not matched to a gene: 5. CDR1 and CDR2 (germline): SGHDN, FVKESK. This CDR3 contains 17 residues. In nucleotides, the CDR3 is TGTGCCAGCAGCCAAGAATGGGACAGGGTCATGAACACTGAAGCTTTCTTT. Its protein product is CASSQEWDRVMNTEAFF. Full variable domain (rest looked up from reference TRBV14 and TRBJ1-1): EAGVTQFPSHSVIEKGQTVTLRCDPISGHDNLYWYRRVMGKEIKFLLHFVKESKQDESGMPNNRFLAERTGGTYSTLKVQPAELEDSGVYFCASSQEWDRVMNTEAFFGQGTRLTVV.

V and J are TRBV6-6 and TRBJ2-7; maybe TRBD2 (6 bases). V was clipped by 4 bases and J by 5 bases, with 6 bases between them. The CDR3 contains 11 residues. Germline CDR1 and CDR2: MNHNY and SVGAGI (reference sequence). In DNA, the CDR3 is TGTGCCAGCAGTTCGGGAGACGAGCAGTACTTC. Its translation: CASSSGDEQYF.

This chain links TRBV5-1 with TRBJ2-2, with TRBD2 matching 7 bases. Germline CDR1 SGHRS, CDR2 YFSETQ. The CDR3 runs to 15 residues. V shed 0 bases, J shed 10 bases, and the junction held 9 bases outside the gene matches. Here the CDR3 reads CASSLAARELAELFF. The CDR3 DNA follows: TGCGCCAGCAGCTTGGCGGCGCGGGAGCTTGCGGAGCTGTTTTTT.

The V gene is TRBV27, the J gene TRBJ2-1; 9 nucleotides agree with TRBD1. CDR3 length equals 14 residues. Per germline, CDR1 MNHEY and CDR2 SMNVEV (reference sequence). V lost 5 bases and J lost 4; bases outside the gene matches: 3. The CDR3: CASSGQGSYNEQFF. The CDR3 nucleotides are TGTGCCAGCAGTGGACAGGGGTCGTACAATGAGCAGTTCTTC.

This chain uses TRBV2 with TRBJ1-4; no clear D. Germline CDR1 SNHLY, CDR2 FYNNEI. The ends were cut back, 7 bases at V and 8 bases at J, with 17 bases in the middle. The CDR3 extends over 14 amino acids. The CDR3 sequence: CASTQRTDWEKLFF. The CDR3, as DNA: TGTGCCAGCACCCAAAGGACGGACTGGGAAAAACTGTTTTTT.

This chain uses TRBV3-1 (or the pseudogene TRBV3-2) with TRBJ2-2; a weak D match, TRBD2 (6 bases). Trimming cost V 0 bases and J 6 bases, with 11 bases left between them. Germline CDR1 LGHDT, CDR2 YNNKEL (reference sequence). The CDR3 is 15 residues long. In nucleotides, the CDR3 is TGTGCCAGCAGCCAAGAGGTGCGGGACCCCGGGGAGCTGTTTTTT. This translates into CASSQEVRDPGELFF.

The V call is TRBV18, the J call TRBJ1-2; 7 bases are shared with TRBD1. The CDR3 runs to 16 residues. Trimming at V came to 6 bases and at J to 5 bases, leaving 15 bases not matched to a gene. Germline assignment: CDR1 KGHSH and CDR2 LQKENI. The CDR3 region is CASSRGRDSDGYGYTF. CDR3 sequence (DNA): TGTGCCAGCTCGCGAGGCCGGGACAGCGATGGATATGGCTACACCTTC.

The V call is TRBV14, the J call TRBJ1-2; D perhaps matches TRBD1 (6 bases). CDR1 is SGHDN and CDR2 is FVKESK in the germline V gene. CDR3 length: 12 amino acids. V shed 2 bases and J shed 5 bases, with 6 bases lying between them. The CDR3: CASSQQGYGYTF. Here the CDR3 DNA reads TGTGCCAGCAGCCAACAGGGGTATGGCTACACCTTC.

The V gene is TRBV2, the J gene TRBJ1-5; 10 bases are shared with TRBD1. The CDR3 length is 16 residues. The V segment lost 7 bases and the J segment 1 base; nucleotides outside the gene matches: 7. The germline CDR1 and CDR2 sequences are SNHLY and FYNNEI. The CDR3, as DNA: TGTGCCAGCACGGTGGACAGGGGGGGAAGCAATCAGCCCCAGCATTTT. The encoded protein is CASTVDRGGSNQPQHF.

This sequence joins TRBV5-1 and TRBJ1-1; possible D gene TRBD1, 6 bases. The CDR3 contains 16 residues. The V and J ends lost 4 bases and 0 bases respectively, with 16 bases between them. Germline CDR1 SGHRS, CDR2 YFSETQ. CDR3 protein: CASSLGSQGLNTEAFF. The CDR3 bases are TGCGCCAGCAGCCTCGGGTCGCAGGGGTTGAACACTGAAGCTTTCTTT.

The rearrangement uses TRBV7-9 and TRBJ2-7, with D hard to call. Per germline, CDR1 SEHNR and CDR2 FQNEAQ (reference sequence). The V end lost 5 bases, the J end lost 3 bases, and 11 bases lay between the germline ends. The CDR3 has 13 amino acids. The CDR3, as DNA: TGTGCCAGCAGCACACGAGGTATCTACGAGCAGTACTTC. This codes for CASSTRGIYEQYF.

In regard to this clone: The sample carries other DNA sequences with the same CDR3. The CDR3 is CASSPGYEQYF. CDR3 nucleotides: TGTGCCAGCAGCCCCGGGTACGAGCAGTACTTC. This chain uses TRBV14 with TRBJ2-7; D is ambiguous. CDR1 is SGHDN, CDR2 FVKESK, per germline. CDR3 length: 11 amino acids. V lost 4 bases to trimming and J lost 4 bases, with 5 bases between them.